Below, 20 T cell receptor beta chains from the same sample are listed, as sequenced in a study of CD8+CD57+ T cells in acquired aplastic anemia. TCR beta VDJ combinations and CDR3 sequences were profiled from genomic DNA. TCRdb reprocessed the reads with MiXCR, giving one entry per CDR3 protein. The table shows roughly 420,000 distinct CDR3 sequences, with around 68% occurring only once. Source material: sorted CD4+, CD8+, or CD8+CD57+ T cells (not recorded which) from PBMCs. The receptors come from a human donor in good health, serving as a control.

This chain uses TRBV7-2 with TRBJ1-2; D uncertain. Trimming stripped 5 bases from V and 12 bases from J, with 22 bases between. This CDR3 region has 14 residues. Germline V gives CDR1 SGHTA, CDR2 FQGNSA. The chain's CDR3 is CASSPARYGRRNTF. Here the CDR3 DNA reads TGTGCCAGCAGCCCAGCGAGGTATGGGCGGCGCAACACCTTC.

In this sample, this clonotype turned up many times. The V and J genes are TRBV6-5 and TRBJ1-2; 7 bases are a match to TRBD1. CDR1 is MNHEY and CDR2 is SVGAGI in the germline V gene. Trimming took 5 bases from V and 4 from J; bases not matched to a gene: 7. The CDR3 is 14 residues long. Written as DNA, the CDR3 is TGTGCCAGCAGTGCAAGACAGGGACCCTATGGCTACACCTTC. Amino acids: CASSARQGPYGYTF.

The genes are TRBV5-6 and TRBJ2-5; D not certain. The CDR3 extends over 13 amino acids. With 4 bases removed from V and 3 bases from J, the gap between germline ends came to 10 bases. Germline-derived CDR1 and CDR2 are SGHDT and YYEEEE. The CDR3 loop reads CASSNYVKETQYF. As DNA, the CDR3 is TGTGCCAGCAGCAACTACGTCAAAGAGACCCAGTACTTC. The complete variable domain, with remaining parts taken from reference TRBV5-6 and TRBJ2-5, reads DAGVTQSPTHLIKTRGQQVTLRCSPKSGHDTVSWYQQALGQGPQFIFQYYEEEERQRGNFPDRFSGHQFPNYSSELNVNALLLGDSALYLCASSNYVKETQYFGPGTRLLVL.

In this sample, this clonotype turned up once. The chain joins TRBV20-1 to TRBJ1-6, with D hard to call. CDR3 size: 13 residues. The V gene lost 3 bases and the J gene lost 14 bases, with 17 bases spanning the gap. CDR1 is DFQATT and CDR2 is SNEGSKA in the germline V gene (reference sequence). CDR3 loop: CSASSGDARALHF. CDR3 bases: TGCAGTGCTAGTTCGGGAGACGCTAGGGCCCTCCACTTT.

Many counts were recorded for this clonotype. The chain links TRBV30 to TRBJ1-6, with D hard to call. Trimming took off 4 bases at V and 8 bases at J, with 9 bases between the two ends. Germline values: CDR1 GTSNPN, CDR2 SVGIG (reference sequence). This CDR3 comprises 12 residues. CDR3 in amino acids: CAWTGIYSPLHF. In nucleotides, the CDR3 is TGTGCCTGGACCGGGATATATTCACCCCTCCACTTT.

V usage is TRBV6-5 and J usage is TRBJ1-1, with unresolved D. Germline CDR1 and CDR2: MNHEY and SVGAGI. Trimming removed 5 bases at V and 1 base at J, with 8 bases between. CDR3 length equals 13 residues. DNA of the CDR3: TGTGCCAGCAGTGGCGGGTGGAACACTGAAGCTTTCTTT. This translates into CASSGGWNTEAFF.

This clonotype was picked up many times. The chain joins TRBV5-4 to TRBJ1-2; 9 bases are shared with TRBD1. The V gene's germline CDR1 is SGHNT and CDR2 YYREEE (reference sequence). The CDR3 covers 19 residues. V shed 4 bases and J 5 bases; nucleotides not matched to a gene: 21. The CDR3 region has the DNA TGTGCCAGCAGCCATCTGTCCGGGACAGGGAGTTCCGTGGGGTATGGCTACACCTTC. The encoded protein is CASSHLSGTGSSVGYGYTF.

In this sample, this clonotype turned up many times. V usage is TRBV6-1 and J usage is TRBJ1-1, with D hard to call. CDR1 is MNHNS, CDR2 SASEGT, per germline. The CDR3 has 14 residues. V gave up 5 bases and J gave up 4 bases, with 14 bases separating them. The DNA of the CDR3 is TGTGCCAGCAGTTTTACTCAGGCTTTCACTGAAGCTTTCTTT. Residues: CASSFTQAFTEAFF.

This clonotype was observed many times. V usage is TRBV4-3 and J usage is TRBJ2-5; D unresolved. The CDR3 spans 15 residues. V shed 2 bases and J shed 2 bases, with 12 bases lying between them. CDR1 and CDR2 (germline): LGHNA, YSLEER. As DNA, the CDR3 is TGCGCCAGCAGCCAAACGTACGGATCGCAAGAGACCCAGTACTTC. This encodes CASSQTYGSQETQYF.

In this sample, this clonotype turned up many times. The genes are TRBV19 and TRBJ1-1; possible D gene TRBD1, 5 bases. This CDR3 region has 13 residues. V lost 5 bases to trimming and J lost 1 base, with 8 bases between them. Germline V gene sequence: CDR1 LNHDA, CDR2 SQIVND (reference sequence). The CDR3 region has the DNA TGTGCCAGTAGTCGGGACTGGAACACTGAAGCTTTCTTT. Protein product: CASSRDWNTEAFF.

This clonotype was detected a few times. V usage is TRBV20-1 and J usage is TRBJ2-7, with a possible D match to TRBD1 (6 bases). Per the germline V gene, CDR1 is DFQATT and CDR2 is SNEGSKA (reference sequence). The length of the CDR3 is 13 residues. Trimming stripped 0 bases from V and 4 bases from J, with 10 bases between. In DNA, the CDR3 is TGCAGTGCTAGAGACGACAGGCCATACGAGCAGTACTTC. It encodes CSARDDRPYEQYF.

In the case of this clonotype: No conserved phenylalanine or tryptophan is present at the end of the CDR3, so a read error is the likely explanation. Because the CDR3's place on the DNA is in doubt, the DNA is left out and the CDR3 is given as listed by TCRdb. The V call is TRBV7-2, the J call TRBJ2-1. Counting both end residues, the CDR3 totals 13 amino acids. Germline CDR1 reads SGHTA; CDR2 reads FQGNSA. CDR3 in amino acids: CASSLGGRRTITD.

This clonotype was observed a handful of times. This chain connects TRBV6-1 to TRBJ2-1; 10 bases align to TRBD2. V lost 0 bases and J lost 2; bases outside the gene matches: 7. CDR3 length: 18 amino acids. From germline, CDR1 is MNHNS and CDR2 SASEGT. The CDR3, as DNA: TGTGCCAGCAGTGAAGCCAGCGGGGGGGGGTTCGCCTACAATGAGCAGTTCTTC. This encodes CASSEASGGGFAYNEQFF.

This chain's CDR3 is CASSPATGGQPQHF. Here the CDR3 DNA reads TGCGCCAGCAGCCCCGCCACGGGGGGTCAGCCCCAGCATTTT. The genes are TRBV5-1 and TRBJ1-5; possible D gene TRBD1, 5 bases. The V gene lost 4 bases and the J gene lost 6 bases, with 14 bases spanning the gap. Per the germline V gene, CDR1 is SGHRS and CDR2 is YFSETQ. CDR3 length equals 14 residues.

In DNA, the CDR3 is TGTGCCAGCAGTTTACTTGGATTGGGCAGTCAGCCCCAGCATTTT. Its translation is CASSLLGLGSQPQHF. This chain connects TRBV7-2 to TRBJ1-5; D ambiguous. With 6 bases removed from V and 6 bases from J, the gap between germline ends came to 18 bases. CDR1 is SGHTA, CDR2 FQGNSA, per germline. The CDR3 totals 15 residues.

The DNA of the CDR3 is TGTGCCAGCAGTTTGGCCCAAGGGACAGGGCCTAATGGCTACACCTTC. Translation gives CASSLAQGTGPNGYTF. This chain connects TRBV27 to TRBJ1-2; 9 positions match TRBD1. After removal of 3 bases from V and 6 bases from J, the junction contained 11 bases not matched to a gene. Germline V gene lookup returns CDR1 MNHEY and CDR2 SMNVEV (reference sequence). The CDR3 extends over 16 amino acids.

This clonotype occurred many times. The chain couples TRBV6-5 to TRBJ2-7, with D perhaps assigned TRBD1 or TRBD2 (5 bases each). V was shortened by 0 bases and J by 2 bases, with 11 bases between the two germline ends. The CDR3 loop spans 15 amino acids. The germline gives CDR1 MNHEY, CDR2 SVGAGI. The CDR3 protein is CASSYSGASPYEQYF. CDR3 in DNA: TGTGCCAGCAGTTACTCCGGGGCCAGTCCCTACGAGCAGTACTTC.

Note on this clonotype: Without the conserved terminal phenylalanine or tryptophan, this CDR3 likely stems from a read error. The chain is built from TRBV2 and TRBJ1-4; D unclear. CDR3 length equals 13 residues. Trimming took 6 bases from V and 10 from J, leaving 15 bases between them. The germline CDR1 and CDR2 sequences are SNHLY and FYNNEI. This chain's CDR3 is CASSFVGGIKLFL. The CDR3 DNA reads TGTGCCAGCAGCTTCGTAGGTGGGATAAAACTGTTTTTG.

This clonotype was recorded once. The chain couples TRBV11-2 to TRBJ1-2; the match to TRBD1 covers 10 bases. The CDR3 extends over 19 amino acids. Germline loops: CDR1 SGHAT, CDR2 FQNNGV. J lost 3 bases, V lost 5 bases, and 18 bases had no gene match. CDR3 bases: TGTGCCAGCAGCCCAAGACAGGGGGGACAGGGGTCCGCTTACTATGGCTACACCTTC. Protein sequence: CASSPRQGGQGSAYYGYTF. Full variable domain (rest looked up from reference TRBV11-2 and TRBJ1-2): EAGVAQSPRYKIIEKRQSVAFWCNPISGHATLYWYQQILGQGPKLLIQFQNNGVVDDSQLPKDRFSAERLKGVDSTLKIQPAKLEDSAVYLCASSPRQGGQGSAYYGYTFGSGTRLTVV.

This clonotype was seen at least ten times. This chain connects TRBV20-1 to TRBJ2-2; possibly TRBD1 for D (6 bases). Deletions cut 0 bases from V and 6 bases from J, with 17 bases between. The CDR3 is 16 amino acids. Germline V lookup: CDR1 DFQATT, CDR2 SNEGSKA (reference sequence). CDR3 sequence: CSARDRGTSTSGELFF. In nucleotides, the CDR3 is TGCAGTGCTAGAGATAGGGGGACAAGTACTTCCGGGGAGCTGTTTTTT.